The 28 T cell receptor beta chains listed next were all sequenced from one sample in a study of blood T cell repertoires in COVID-19. Sequenced by immunoSEQ multiplex PCR; TCRdb stores in-frame clones only, minus some. There are more than 75,000 clones in the sample; 87% occur only once, and approximately 8% lies in the top ten. Input material: peripheral blood. Source of these receptors: a man aged 30 to 39 with acute or convalescent COVID-19.

The V gene is TRBV10-3, the J gene TRBJ2-1, with 7 nucleotides matching TRBD2. CDR3 length: 14 residues. V was pared by 7 bases and J by 0 bases, with 3 bases of the junction left unmatched. Germline CDR1 is ENHRY and CDR2 is SYGVKD. The CDR3 here is CAIKGEGSYNEQFF. CDR3 nucleotide sequence: TGTGCCATCAAAGGGGAGGGCTCCTACAATGAGCAGTTCTTC.

The chain combines TRBV4-2 with TRBJ2-7, with a tentative D call TRBD2 (5 bases). Germline CDR1 and CDR2: LGHNA and YNFKEQ. The CDR3 is 13 residues long. With 3 bases removed from V and 4 bases from J, the gap between germline ends came to 10 bases. In nucleotides, the CDR3 is TGTGCCAGCAGCCAGGGAAGGACTTACGAGCAGTACTTC. Translating it yields CASSQGRTYEQYF.

The genes are TRBV7-9 and TRBJ2-7, with D unresolved. The CDR3 is 13 residues long. With 0 bases removed from V and 9 bases from J, the gap between germline ends came to 12 bases. CDR1 is SEHNR, CDR2 FQNEAQ, per germline (reference sequence). DNA of the CDR3: TGTGCCAGCAGCTTAGCGAGTGAGTCCGTGCAGTACTTC. Protein sequence: CASSLASESVQYF.

V gene TRBV11-2 combines with J gene TRBJ2-7; possibly TRBD2 for D (5 bases). The germline CDR1 and CDR2 sequences are SGHAT and FQNNGV. The CDR3 is 14 amino acids. V dropped 5 bases and J dropped 4 bases, with 15 bases sitting between them. The CDR3 region has the DNA TGTGCCAGCAGCCACGCCGGGAAATCATACGAGCAGTACTTC. Translation: CASSHAGKSYEQYF.

This sequence joins TRBV9 and TRBJ1-2; D might be TRBD1 (5 bases). Trimming pared 6 bases from V and 0 bases from J, leaving 12 bases between. The CDR3 totals 14 residues. The germline CDR1 and CDR2 sequences are SGDLS and YYNGEE. CDR3 sequence: CASTLTDSNYGYTF. Written as DNA, the CDR3 is TGTGCCAGCACCCTGACAGACTCTAACTATGGCTACACCTTC. Full variable domain (missing parts from reference TRBV9 and TRBJ1-2): DSGVTQTPKHLITATGQRVTLRCSPRSGDLSVYWYQQSLDQGLQFLIQYYNGEERAKGNILERFSAQQFPDLHSELNLSSLELGDSALYFCASTLTDSNYGYTFGSGTRLTVV.

This clone was seen a handful of times. The chain combines TRBV5-8 with TRBJ1-2; TRBD1 matches 7 bases. The V segment lost 2 bases and the J segment 4 bases; nucleotides outside the gene matches: 5. The CDR3 loop spans 14 amino acids. Germline values: CDR1 SGHTS, CDR2 YDEGEE. The CDR3 loop is CASSFPGGPYGYTF. CDR3 coding DNA: TGTGCCAGCAGCTTCCCAGGGGGACCCTATGGCTACACCTTC.

CDR3 protein: CASSRRTSGRTDTQYF. CDR3 nucleotides: TGTGCCAGCAGTCGACGGACTAGCGGGAGAACAGATACGCAGTATTTT. V and J are TRBV27 and TRBJ2-3, with 13 bases matching TRBD2. Germline V gene lookup returns CDR1 MNHEY and CDR2 SMNVEV (reference sequence). After removal of 5 bases from V and 3 bases from J, the junction contained 5 bases not matched to a gene. This CDR3 region has 16 residues.

The gene calls are TRBV4-1 and TRBJ2-7; the match to TRBD2 covers 9 bases. The V gene end was trimmed by 3 bases and the J gene end by 3 bases; junction bases not matched to a gene: 3. Germline V gene sequence: CDR1 MGHRA, CDR2 YSYEKL. The CDR3 is 14 residues long. CDR3 in DNA: TGCGCCAGCAGCCACCTTAGCGGGAGCTACGAGCAGTACTTC. Its protein product is CASSHLSGSYEQYF.

The sample holds one count of this clone. The rearrangement joins TRBV21-1 to TRBJ1-1; the table gives TRBD1 as D, unverified against the DNA. TRBV21-1 is termed a pseudogene. The CDR3 has 11 residues. CDR3 bases: TGTGCCAACACAATTCGCACTGAAGCTTTCTTT. Its protein is CANTIRTEAFF.

The chain has TRBV7-7 and TRBJ2-5; TRBD1 is a possible D gene (5 bases). This CDR3 spans 14 amino acids. V was clipped by 4 bases and J by 4 bases, with 13 bases between them. CDR1 and CDR2 from the germline V gene are SSHAT and FNYEAQ (reference sequence). The CDR3 reads CASSYRSDGETQYF. CDR3 coding DNA: TGTGCCAGCAGCTACAGGTCGGACGGAGAGACCCAGTACTTC.

In its sample, this clone was seen a few times. V usage is TRBV4-1 and J usage is TRBJ2-3; 8 bases align to TRBD1. V lost 4 bases and J lost 2; bases outside the gene matches: 8. Germline assignment: CDR1 MGHRA and CDR2 YSYEKL. CDR3 size: 16 residues. CDR3 nucleotides: TGCGCCAGCAGCCCCCTCCACCAGGGGGCCACAGATACGCAGTATTTT. As protein: CASSPLHQGATDTQYF.

The chain employs TRBV9 and TRBJ2-3; no clear D. This CDR3 is 12 amino acids long. CDR1 is SGDLS, CDR2 YYNGEE, per germline. V lost 3 bases and J 8 bases, leaving 10 bases between the germline ends. In nucleotides, the CDR3 is TGTGCCAGCAGCGCGACACTCGGTACGCAGTATTTT. This translates into CASSATLGTQYF.

The rearrangement uses TRBV5-6 and TRBJ1-1; D is perhaps TRBD1 (5 bases). Between the trimmed V and J ends, which lost 4 bases and 4 bases, there was a span of 17 bases. CDR3 size: 15 residues. Per germline, CDR1 SGHDT and CDR2 YYEEEE. The CDR3 sequence: CASSLPQAGGTEAFF. The CDR3, as DNA: TGTGCCAGCAGCCTACCTCAGGCCGGGGGCACTGAAGCTTTCTTT.

This clone was counted a few times. The V call is TRBV24-1, the J call TRBJ1-2; 7 bases line up with TRBD1. This CDR3 is built from 14 residues. Germline values: CDR1 KGHDR, CDR2 SFDVKD. V was clipped by 3 bases and J by 3 bases; unmatched bases: 3. CDR3 DNA sequence: TGTGCCACCAGTGATGCCGGGACAGACTATGGCTACACCTTC. Encoded protein: CATSDAGTDYGYTF.

The V and J genes are TRBV7-2 and TRBJ2-3; possible D gene TRBD2, 5 bases. CDR3 size: 14 residues. V lost 4 bases to trimming and J lost 2 bases, with 10 bases between them. The V gene's germline CDR1 is SGHTA and CDR2 FQGNSA. The CDR3 bases are TGTGCCAGCAGCTGGAGCGGAACCACAGATACGCAGTATTTT. Protein: CASSWSGTTDTQYF.

V gene TRBV6-5 combines with J gene TRBJ1-1; 7 bases align to TRBD1. CDR3 length equals 15 residues. CDR1 is MNHEY, CDR2 SVGAGI, per germline. V lost 6 bases and J lost 1; bases outside the gene matches: 8. Here the CDR3 DNA reads TGTGCCAGCAGATCTCTACAGGGGTCGAACACTGAAGCTTTCTTT. This encodes CASRSLQGSNTEAFF.

The chain has TRBV4-3 and TRBJ2-7, with 10 nucleotides matching TRBD2. The CDR3 is 16 amino acids. The germline CDR1 and CDR2 sequences are LGHNA and YSLEER. The V and J ends lost 4 bases and 4 bases, in that order; junction bases with no gene match: 10. The DNA of the CDR3 is TGCGCCAGCAGCCCGACACTAGCGGGATACATATACGAGCAGTACTTC. Translated, it gives CASSPTLAGYIYEQYF.

The chain has TRBV30 and TRBJ1-6, with D unresolved. The germline V gene encodes CDR1 GTSNPN and CDR2 SVGIG (reference sequence). Trimming left V 2 bases short and J 3 bases short, with 5 bases between. The CDR3 totals 13 residues. In DNA form, the CDR3 reads TGTGCCTGGAGTTCTCTCTATAATTCACCCCTCCACTTT. Protein product: CAWSSLYNSPLHF.

V and J are TRBV9 and TRBJ2-2, with D perhaps TRBD1 (6 bases). The germline CDR1 and CDR2 sequences are SGDLS and YYNGEE. This CDR3 comprises 14 residues. V shed 1 base and J shed 8 bases, with 12 bases lying between them. The CDR3, as DNA: TGTGCCAGCAGCGTAAATACAGGGTTTGGGGAGCTGTTTTTT. As protein: CASSVNTGFGELFF.

The chain recombines TRBV11-2 with TRBJ1-3; D is possibly TRBD1 (6 bases). The ends were cut back, 6 bases at V and 1 base at J, with 16 bases in the middle. The CDR3 is made up of 16 amino acids. Germline V gene data show CDR1 as SGHAT and CDR2 as FQNNGV. DNA of the CDR3: TGTGCCAGCAGTCTATTACAGGGCGCTTCTGGAAACACCATATATTTT. Its protein is CASSLLQGASGNTIYF.

V gene TRBV28 combines with J gene TRBJ2-5; 12 positions agree with TRBD1. The junction had 7 bases not matched to a gene; V was cut back by 4 bases and J by 4 bases. CDR3 length: 16 residues. Germline V gene lookup returns CDR1 MDHEN and CDR2 SYDVKM. CDR3 loop: CASSSIGTGGRETQYF. CDR3 bases: TGTGCCAGCAGTTCGATTGGGACAGGGGGCAGAGAGACCCAGTACTTC.

V and J are TRBV5-6 and TRBJ2-1; 12 bases map to TRBD1. Germline V CDR1 and CDR2: SGHDT, YYEEEE. The CDR3 spans 16 residues. The V and J ends lost 4 bases and 8 bases, in that order; junction bases with no gene match: 10. The CDR3 here is CASSPEPGQGAYEQFF. The CDR3 nucleotides are TGTGCCAGCAGCCCGGAACCGGGACAGGGGGCATATGAGCAGTTCTTC.

The chain carries TRBV6-4 and TRBJ1-6; tentative D call: TRBD1 (5 bases). With 0 bases removed from V and 5 bases from J, the gap between germline ends came to 8 bases. Germline V gene sequence: CDR1 MRHNA, CDR2 SNTAGT. The CDR3 loop spans 15 amino acids. The CDR3: CASSDSKGNNSPLHF. Here the CDR3 DNA reads TGTGCCAGCAGTGACTCGAAGGGGAATAATTCACCCCTCCACTTT.

V usage is TRBV12-3 or TRBV12-4 and J usage is TRBJ1-1, with D possibly being TRBD1 (6 bases). The CDR3 length is 12 residues. V was shortened by 7 bases and J by 4 bases, with 10 bases between the two germline ends. The CDR3 bases are TGTGCCAGCAAATGGGGGCCCACTGAAGCTTTCTTT. It encodes CASKWGPTEAFF.

J is TRBJ1-5 and V is TRBV7-9; D is unclear. Trimming left V 1 base short and J 4 bases short, with 5 bases between. From germline, CDR1 is SEHNR and CDR2 FQNEAQ (reference sequence). There are 13 residues in the CDR3. CDR3 coding DNA: TGTGCCAGCAGCTTAGGGGCGAATCAGCCCCAGCATTTT. It encodes CASSLGANQPQHF.

The chain joins TRBV15 to TRBJ2-3; 12 nucleotides agree with TRBD2. The CDR3 has 17 residues. V shed 0 bases and J 2 bases; nucleotides not matched to a gene: 3. Germline CDR1 LNHNV, CDR2 YYDKDF (reference sequence). CDR3 sequence (DNA): TGTGCCACCAGCAGAGAAGGACTAGCGGGAAACACAGATACGCAGTATTTT. Translated, it gives CATSREGLAGNTDTQYF. The whole variable domain, filled in from reference TRBV15 and TRBJ2-3, reads DAMVIQNPRYQVTQFGKPVTLSCSQTLNHNVMYWYQQKSSQAPKLLFHYYDKDFNNEADTPDNFQSRRPNTSFCFLDIRSPGLGDTAMYLCATSREGLAGNTDTQYFGPGTRLTVL.

The rearrangement links TRBV6-2 or TRBV6-3 to TRBJ2-1; the match to TRBD2 covers 7 bases. CDR3 length: 15 amino acids. The germline V gene has CDR1 MNHEY and CDR2 SVGEGT. V gave up 6 bases and J gave up 6 bases; unmatched junction bases: 11. The CDR3 reads CASSSTRTSFNEQFF. In DNA form, the CDR3 reads TGTGCCAGCAGCTCAACCCGGACTAGTTTCAATGAGCAGTTCTTC.

CDR3 amino acids: CASSLVTGGNQPQHF. CDR3 in DNA: TGTGCCAGCAGCTTGGTGACGGGTGGCAATCAGCCCCAGCATTTT. The J gene is TRBJ1-5, the V gene TRBV5-5; D call uncertain. Trimming pared 0 bases from V and 2 bases from J, leaving 9 bases between. Per germline, CDR1 SGHKS and CDR2 YYEKEE (reference sequence). The CDR3 length is 15 residues.